This T cell receptor (beta chain) was retrieved from a study of T cells in women clearing cervical HPV infection (dated by TCRdb to between 2018 and 2020). For context, the study as a whole: The cases were approximately 25 women with histologically confirmed HPV16-related CIN3 or worse, and 2 of these cases were invasive cancers. The 25 controls were women who cleared a single incident HPV16 infection within 12 months without developing precancer or cancer. Blood from cases was drawn at the visit where the lesion was first identified, while blood from controls was drawn once the infection was no longer detected. For cases, a median interval of 149 days, with an interquartile range of roughly 85 to 220 days, was observed between lesion detection and blood sampling. Because only a few women had HLA typing data, the possibility that HLA type acted as a confounder could not be ruled out. Nested within Costa Rica's Guanacaste HPV Natural History Study, an exploratory proof-of-principle case-control study compared TCR repertoires across cervical HPV16 outcomes. Cases were matched to controls by age within five years and by the year the sample was collected. Cases had a median age of about 34 years and controls had a median age of approximately 40, with no significant differences in baseline characteristics. The parent cohort enrolled roughly 9,400 women aged 18 or older in Guanacaste, Costa Rica, in about 1993 to 1994 and followed the women for seven years. As quality controls, five blinded duplicates were added to each group, bringing the total to about 60 samples made up of 50 or so participants and about 10 replicates.

Study-level results and caveats: Because the number of T cells in each sample was unknown, differences in richness could reflect differing T-cell content rather than repertoire biology. Because of the cross-sectional design, the study could not determine whether the associations came before infection or resulted from infection, and neither effector/memory subsets nor HPV-specific T cells were isolated. By combining richness with V gene abundances, random forest classifiers separated cases from controls with an estimated AUC of just over 0.8. Lower TRBV6-7 relative abundance was observed in cases than in controls (around 0.1% versus 0.15%; Bonferroni P = 0.0008). Significantly higher TCR repertoire richness was observed in CIN3+ cases than in controls across sequencing depths, whereas no difference in evenness was found.

As for this clone: This receptor's antigen is unknown. The missing CDR3 end, 3 residues past where the read stops, is filled in from the germline J gene.

The germline V gene supplies CDR1 SQVTM and CDR2 ANQGSEA. Including the terminal cysteine and phenylalanine, the CDR3 comprises 14 residues. Of the CDR3's DNA, 33 bases were read; they are in frame from base 1. V is pruned by 7 bases and J by 4 bases, leaving 6 bases of the junction without a gene match. Every participant had a single incident cervical HPV16 infection, and women with prevalent HPV16 infections were excluded. Cervical HPV DNA was detected with MY09/MY11 PCR, and genotyping was done with dot-blot hybridization. Fifteen mL of heparinized blood were centrifuged, and the buffy coat was aliquoted, frozen at -30°C, then stored at -80°C. QIAGEN kits were used to extract genomic DNA from buffy coat specimens. Using the immunoSEQ assay, multiplex PCR amplified TCR beta CDR3 regions from an average of around 1,300 ng of genomic DNA per sample. Primer bias was corrected in the assay by using a complete synthetic TCR repertoire to establish an amplification baseline. Amplicons were sequenced on the Illumina platform. Processing in the source paper ran as follows. Sequences were error-corrected by clustering with frequency ratios and a modified nearest-neighbor algorithm, then analyzed in the immunoSEQ Analyzer with IMGT gene definitions. At each rarefaction depth, TCR richness and evenness were averaged across 20 rarefaction repeats, and any sample with fewer sequences than the depth was left out. Wilcoxon rank sum tests with FDR correction were used to compare V, D and J gene relative abundances between the groups. An intraclass correlation of approximately 96% for TCR richness and an average of about 77% across some 69 gene segments were obtained from the blinded duplicates. This is the immuneACCESS table as TCRdb keeps it, with only in-frame sequences that have V and J called. A part of the clones is gone; compared with another copy, unresolved V genes explain less than half, and the rest is unexplained. D and trimming come from the DNA, and the V and J calls and clone size come from that table. The record for this sample contains roughly 45,000 clones. Of the sample, about 0.97% falls within the top ten clones.

The rearranged segments are TRBV29-1 and TRBJ2-2; 10 bases in the middle match TRBD1. The sample consisted of blood buffy coat. This clonotype originated in a woman aged 18-69 years with a cervical HPV16 infection that either progressed to CIN3+ or cleared (not recorded which). The CDR3 region has the sequence CSARTGGTTGELFF. The part of the CDR3 DNA that was read is TGCAGCGCCCGGACAGGGGGGACCACCGGGGAG.